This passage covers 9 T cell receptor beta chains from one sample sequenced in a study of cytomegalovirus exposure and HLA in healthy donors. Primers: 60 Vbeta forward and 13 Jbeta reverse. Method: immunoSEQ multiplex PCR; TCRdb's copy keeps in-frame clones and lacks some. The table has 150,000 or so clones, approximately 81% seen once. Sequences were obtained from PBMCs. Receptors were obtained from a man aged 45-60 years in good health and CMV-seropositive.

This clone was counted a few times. The chain's CDR3 is CASSLIGGKNIQYF. In DNA, the CDR3 is TGTGCCAGCAGCTTGATCGGGGGGAAAAACATTCAGTACTTC. The chain combines TRBV5-8 with TRBJ2-4; 7 bases line up with TRBD2. The junction had 2 bases not matched to a gene; V was cut back by 1 base and J by 4 bases. Germline CDR1 and CDR2: SGHTS and YDEGEE. This CDR3 spans 14 amino acids.

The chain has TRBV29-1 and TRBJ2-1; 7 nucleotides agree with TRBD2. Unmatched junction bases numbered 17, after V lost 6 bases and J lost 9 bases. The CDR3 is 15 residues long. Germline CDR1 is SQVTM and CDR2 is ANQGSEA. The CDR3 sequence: CSVALAWREKGEQFF. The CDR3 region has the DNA TGCAGCGTCGCCCTGGCTTGGCGGGAGAAGGGTGAGCAGTTCTTC.

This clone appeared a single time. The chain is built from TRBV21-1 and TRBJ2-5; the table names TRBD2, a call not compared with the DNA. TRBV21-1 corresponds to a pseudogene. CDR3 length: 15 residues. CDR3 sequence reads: CASLPAGPAGETQYF. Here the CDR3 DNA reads TGTGCCAGCCTACCGGCGGGGCCAGCGGGGGAGACCCAGTACTTC.

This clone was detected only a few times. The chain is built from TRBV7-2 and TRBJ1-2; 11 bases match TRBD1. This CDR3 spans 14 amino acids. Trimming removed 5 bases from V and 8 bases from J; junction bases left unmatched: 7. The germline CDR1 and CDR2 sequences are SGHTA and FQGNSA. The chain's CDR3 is CASSQGQGVGGYTF. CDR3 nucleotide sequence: TGTGCCAGCAGCCAGGGACAGGGGGTTGGAGGCTACACCTTC.

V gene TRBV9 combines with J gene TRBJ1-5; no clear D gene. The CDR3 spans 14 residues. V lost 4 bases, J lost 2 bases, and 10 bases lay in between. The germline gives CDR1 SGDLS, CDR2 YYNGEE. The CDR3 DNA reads TGTGCCAGCAGCCCGACCGAGGGCAATCAGCCCCAGCATTTT. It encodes CASSPTEGNQPQHF.

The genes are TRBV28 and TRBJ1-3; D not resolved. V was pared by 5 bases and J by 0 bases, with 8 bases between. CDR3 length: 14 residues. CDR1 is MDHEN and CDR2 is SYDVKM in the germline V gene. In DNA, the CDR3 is TGTGCCAGCAGTATACCGAGCTCTGGAAACACCATATATTTT. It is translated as CASSIPSSGNTIYF.

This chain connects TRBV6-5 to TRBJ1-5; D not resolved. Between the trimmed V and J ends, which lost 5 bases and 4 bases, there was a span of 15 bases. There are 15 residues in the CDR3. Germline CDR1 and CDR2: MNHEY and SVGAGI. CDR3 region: CASSRRGVGNQPQHF. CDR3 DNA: TGTGCCAGCAGTCGTCGCGGGGTAGGGAATCAGCCCCAGCATTTT.

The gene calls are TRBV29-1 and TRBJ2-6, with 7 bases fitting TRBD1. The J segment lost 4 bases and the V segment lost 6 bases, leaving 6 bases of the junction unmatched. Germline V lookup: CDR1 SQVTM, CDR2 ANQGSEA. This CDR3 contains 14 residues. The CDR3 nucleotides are TGCAGCGTAAACGACAGGGCCGGGGCCAACGTCCTGACTTTC. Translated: CSVNDRAGANVLTF.

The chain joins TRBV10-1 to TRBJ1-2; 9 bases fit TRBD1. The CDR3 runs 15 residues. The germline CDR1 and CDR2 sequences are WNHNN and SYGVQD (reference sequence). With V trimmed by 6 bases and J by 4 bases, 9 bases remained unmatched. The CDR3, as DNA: TGCGCCAGCAGCCCAGGCGGGACAGGGACCTATGGCTACACCTTC. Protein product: CASSPGGTGTYGYTF.